These T cell receptor beta chains were read from a single sample in a study of blood T cell repertoires in COVID-19. Method: immunoSEQ multiplex PCR; TCRdb's copy keeps in-frame clones and lacks some. Among approximately 100,000 clones listed, roughly 81% were seen once. The sequenced material came from peripheral blood. The source of these receptors is a human donor in a cohort sampled during active COVID-19. CDR3s include the opening cysteine and the closing phenylalanine or tryptophan. Each record gives: J gene, V gene, clone size, CDR3 protein. Size tells how often a clone was seen (once, few, many) or the class of an expanded clone, and some rows leave it out.

TRBJ2-3	TRBV10-1	-	CASSDPTGSATQYF
TRBJ2-3	TRBV28	-	CASSLAGTVADTQYF
TRBJ2-1	TRBV3-1/TRBV3-2	-	CASSRGGTPYNEQFF
TRBJ1-5	TRBV6-1	-	CAGGGLQLNQPQHF
TRBJ2-1	TRBV6-4	-	CASSGQVGNEQFF
TRBJ2-3	TRBV6-2/TRBV6-3	-	CASSYSRDTQYF
TRBJ1-3	TRBV18	-	CASSPGTGTTGNTIYF
TRBJ2-7	TRBV19	-	CASTPSSGHSSYEQYF
TRBJ1-2	TRBV6-5	-	CASSLSGTGDGYTF
TRBJ2-3	TRBV14	-	CASSQEALASTDTQYF
TRBJ2-3	TRBV5-1	-	CASSPEYRPGTDTQYF
TRBJ2-1	TRBV10-3	-	CAINLSGRGSEQFF
TRBJ2-3	TRBV28	-	CASSATPDWKRTDTQYF
TRBJ2-3	TRBV6-6	once	CASRLAGGPASTDTQYF
TRBJ2-5	TRBV7-2	-	CASSSATAQETQYF
TRBJ2-7	TRBV27	-	CASSIQQGYEQYF
TRBJ1-1	TRBV27	-	CASSSTVTGEAFF
TRBJ2-1	TRBV5-1	-	CASSLEGRASYNEQFF
TRBJ2-3	TRBV6-6	once	CASWGARTDTQYF
TRBJ1-1	TRBV11-1	once	CASSEGQLKIF
TRBJ2-7	TRBV2	-	CASGLAFEQYF
TRBJ2-1	TRBV5-4	-	CASSLNTPFNEQFF
TRBJ1-2	TRBV5-8	-	CASSLEPGDGYTF
TRBJ2-2	TRBV10-1	-	CASSESQGVGETGELFF
TRBJ2-1	TRBV27	-	CASTSVLINNEQFF
TRBJ1-5	TRBV2	-	CASSEEGPEVSQPQHF
TRBJ2-3	TRBV10-3	-	CAISDVASGYTDTQYF
TRBJ2-4	TRBV19	-	CASSTYLLAGGSGIQYF
TRBJ2-7	TRBV7-2	-	CASSPSGDYYEQYF
TRBJ1-1	TRBV10-1	-	CASSVGTRGTEAFF
TRBJ2-5	TRBV11-2	once	CASSLEGGRQTQYF
TRBJ1-1	TRBV5-1	-	CASSLGGLNTEAFF